This TCR beta chain stems from a study of cytomegalovirus exposure and HLA in healthy donors. Whole-study results and caveats: Most TCR sequences showed up rarely, but some public TCRs showed up in many donors. As was reported, the HLA-A and HLA-B alleles of most subjects were accurately predicted from TCR beta sequences. One variant, a missense change in DCLRE1C, was linked in a later analysis to TCR beta V- and J-gene trimming. Owing to their indistinguishability, certain V segments, notably TRBV6-2 and TRBV6-3, were excluded.

Primers for the PCR totalled 60 Vbeta and 13 Jbeta. Produced via immunoSEQ multiplex PCR; TCRdb's table is partial and in-frame only. The data contain approximately 160,000 clones, approximately 84% of them seen just once; the ten biggest clones take up about 4.4%. Comments on this clone: Its antigen is unidentified.

Trimming stripped 4 bases from V and 1 base from J, with 16 bases between. This CDR3 is built from 16 residues. Germline V CDR1 and CDR2: MNHEY, SVGAGI. This chain joins TRBV6-5 and TRBJ1-1; D is unclear. The source of this sequence is a woman aged 45 to 65 in good health and CMV-seropositive. Sequencing was performed on PBMCs. CDR3 in DNA: TGTGCCAGCAGTTCCTCCGCGACTGCGGGGAACACTGAAGCTTTCTTT. Translated, it gives CASSSSATAGNTEAFF.